This T cell receptor (beta chain) was profiled in a study of identical twins (dated by TCRdb to about 2016). Study-wide context: TCR alpha and beta repertoires from monozygotic twins, unrelated adults of various ages and cord blood were deep-sequenced to test whether fetal clonotypes persist. Replicate twin experiments were performed at different times using different library preparation protocols to rule out contamination.

Every donor in the study was a healthy Caucasian. Miltenyi CD45RO+ enrichment and human naive T-cell isolation kits were used to isolate memory (CD45RO+) and naive T cells from PBMC. Receptor libraries were prepared by 5' RACE. Sequencing was carried out with an Illumina HiSeq 2000. Template switching introduced a universal primer binding site; the final cDNA contained a unique molecular identifier, enabling accurate counting of TCR cDNA molecules. Specific primers in the conserved constant-segment region were used to synthesize first-strand cDNA for the TCR alpha and beta chains. To control for contamination, every cDNA library carried two barcodes: a SMART-Mk sample barcode plus Illumina barcodes. TruSeq adapter sequences and Illumina sample barcodes were added in two successive PCR steps. The Illumina HiSeq platform was used with custom primers to sequence TCR alpha and beta cDNA libraries. The source study handled its data this way. MiGEC was used to process raw reads and extract unique molecular identifiers, and MiXCR was used to find CDR3 positions. For each individual, recombination models were inferred using an EM algorithm with the repgenHMM and IGoR tools. Shared clonotypes were analyzed with the tcR package in R, and sharing was normalized by the product of cloneset sizes. Out-of-frame nonproductive sequences were analyzed to study raw recombination free of thymic and clonal selection effects. TCRdb redid the processing of the public reads, applying fastp at Q25 and MiXCR, and retained in-frame beta chains. Each record represents a unique CDR3 protein, reported with the most common genes and DNA among its rows. The authors' filters were not applied to this entry. The sample table records more than 200,000 distinct CDR3 sequences; over 12% of these occur just once. The top ten clones comprise around 8.3% of the sample.

According to the germline V gene, CDR1 reads MGHDK and CDR2 reads SYGVNS. From the cysteine through the phenylalanine, the CDR3 covers 17 amino acids. Of all the DNA, just the CDR3 is kept, 51 bases in frame from base 1. As concerns this clonotype: There is no known antigen for this receptor. Its ends do not fully match the called genes, so a read error is possible.

Overall results and qualifications from the work: Because the same donors could not be followed over many years, the conclusions depended on cross-sectional statistical analysis. Invariant T cells such as MAIT and iNKT could partly confound zero-insertion analyses, though diverse VJ usage argued against this for most clonotypes. Compared with coincidental sharing between unrelated individuals, out-of-frame TCR alpha sequences shared between twins had an excess of sequences with low generation probability. In monozygotic twins, recombination models systematically underestimated out-of-frame TCR alpha sharing, but the models matched the sharing seen between unrelated individuals. The excess sharing between twins in beta out-of-frame sequences was weaker because fewer shared sequences reduced the signal-to-noise ratio. Fewer insertions were carried by abundant cord blood beta clonotypes, a similar but weaker trend appeared in young adult naive repertoires, and no such trend appeared in memory repertoires.

The receptor chain draws on TRBV25-1 and TRBJ2-2, with no confidently assigned D gene. The clonotype comes from a woman under 30 in good health. The sample taken for sequencing was memory (CD45RO+) T cells sorted from blood. Read against the paper, the sample's cell subset or site label means: CD45RO+ enriched T cells. The CDR3 region: CSSSEPQRSGNTGELFF. The sequenced DNA is TGTTCCAGCAGTGAACCCCAACGGTCGGGGAACACCGGGGAGCTGTTTTTT.